The clone carrying this TCR beta chain was seen a few times. Its antigen remains unidentified. Diagnoses were established using clinical symptoms, serum thyroxine and TRAb, thyroid ultrasound and orbital computed tomography. Source material for PBMCs was about 10 ml fresh peripheral blood. Authors of the study amplified TCR beta CDR3 regions from RNA transcripts. In the first-round RT-PCR of the TCR CDR3, the HTBI primer set was used. TCRdb processed the multiplex PCR reads anew with MiXCR; each CDR3 protein has one entry. The data contain a few hundred thousand distinct CDR3 sequences, roughly 15% of them singletons. The ends lost 7 bases at V and 3 bases at J; junction bases unmatched: 5. The CDR3 has 15 amino acids. The germline V gene encodes CDR1 MDHEN and CDR2 SYDVKM. This sample was taken from a study of T cells in Graves' hyperthyroidism and ophthalmopathy. Points from the study as a whole: In the analysis, a 13 V-J model separated ophthalmopathy from stable hyperthyroidism.

This TCR was sampled from a woman under 30 with Graves' hyperthyroidism. Specimen: blood. V and J are TRBV28 and TRBJ2-2; 10 bases agree with TRBD1. The CDR3: CASKPGQGDTGELFF. The CDR3, as DNA: TGTGCCAGCAAACCTGGACAGGGGGACACCGGGGAGCTGTTTTTT.